This T cell receptor beta chain stems from a study of memory CD8 T cells in hepatitis C reinfection. Study background: Between 55 and 20 weeks before reinfection detection, pre-reinfection samples were drawn.

Between the trimmed V and J ends, which lost 5 bases and 1 base, there was a span of 8 bases. The germline CDR1 and CDR2 sequences are ENHRY and SYGVKD. CDR3 length: 13 amino acids. Only in-frame clones appear in the TCRdb table, and some are missing; sequencing was by immunoSEQ multiplex PCR. Among 50,000 or so clones, about 90% were seen once, and the ten largest hold more than 0.8%. Time point defined: pre-reinfection, 55 to 20 weeks before reinfection detection. The sorted cells went straight to TCR sequencing with no prior in vitro expansion. Control naive CD8 T cells came from a couple of donors at all three reinfection time points.

The clonotype originates from a man younger than 35 with hepatitis C virus infection. The rearrangement uses TRBV10-3 and TRBJ1-1; D gene unclear. Sequenced sample: naive CD8+ T cells sorted from blood. The CDR3 DNA follows: TGTGCCATCAGTTTCCAGCGGAACACTGAAGCTTTCTTT. Its protein product is CAISFQRNTEAFF.